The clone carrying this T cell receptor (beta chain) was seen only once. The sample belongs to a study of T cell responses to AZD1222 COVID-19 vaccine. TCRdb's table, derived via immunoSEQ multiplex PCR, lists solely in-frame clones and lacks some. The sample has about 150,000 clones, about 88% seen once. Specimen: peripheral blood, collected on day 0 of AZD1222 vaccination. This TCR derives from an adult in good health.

Here the CDR3 DNA reads TGTGCCAGCAGTTACAGGAGCGAGAATGAAAAACTGTTTTTT. Encoded protein: CASSYRSENEKLFF. This rearrangement joins TRBV6-5 to TRBJ1-4; D uncertain. The CDR3 consists of 14 residues. Per the germline V gene, CDR1 is MNHEY and CDR2 is SVGAGI. Trimming stripped 2 bases from V and 5 bases from J, with 9 bases between.